This TCR beta chain stems from a study of PD-L1 blockade in urothelial cancer. The time point is: peripheral blood 6 weeks after treatment start. Libraries were prepared by immunoSEQ multiplex PCR; TCRdb keeps only in-frame clonotypes and omits some of them. The data hold more than 90,000 clones, with around 93% observed a single time. This CDR3 has 15 residues. The V gene's germline CDR1 is MNHEY and CDR2 SVGAGI. The J segment lost 4 bases and the V segment lost 0 bases, leaving 4 bases of the junction unmatched. The V and J genes are TRBV6-5 and TRBJ2-7, with 9 bases identical to TRBD1. The material sequenced was PBMCs, taken around atezolizumab (anti-PD-L1) treatment. This TCR was sampled from a man between 60 and 75 years old with urothelial cancer. The CDR3 DNA follows: TGTGCCAGCAGTTACTCAGGGGGACAGGGTTACGAGCAGTACTTC. Encoded protein: CASSYSGGQGYEQYF.